The 3 T cell receptor beta chains below were found in one sample sequenced in a study of glioma-infiltrating T cells. Using RNA template, CDR3s of TCR alpha and beta were amplified with iRepertoire arm-PCR. TCRdb re-analysed the multiplex PCR reads in MiXCR, keeping a single row per CDR3 protein. Of fewer than 90,000 distinct CDR3 sequences listed, about 23% are singletons. The sequenced sample was glioma tissue, nonneoplastic brain tissue, or PBMCs (not recorded which). These receptors all come from a human donor with low-grade glioma or glioblastoma, undergoing nonglioma brain surgery, or in good health (not recorded which).

This clonotype was detected many times. The chain combines TRBV7-6 with TRBJ2-3; 7 bases match TRBD1. V trimming: 5 bases; J trimming: 1 base; junction bases outside the gene matches: 9. The length of the CDR3 is 16 residues. CDR1 and CDR2 from the germline V gene are SGHVS and FNYEAQ. CDR3 residues: CASSIRQGEGTDTQYF. The CDR3 DNA is TGTGCCAGCAGCATCCGACAGGGTGAGGGCACAGATACGCAGTATTTT. Supplemented by reference TRBV7-6 and TRBJ2-3, the full variable domain reads GAGVSQSPRYKVTKRGQDVALRCDPISGHVSLYWYRQALGQGPEFLTYFNYEAQQDKSGLPNDRFSAERPEGSISTLTIQRTEQRDSAMYRCASSIRQGEGTDTQYFGPGTRLTVL.

Worth noting for this clonotype: A single base separates this from a much larger clone, so it may be a read error. The rearrangement links TRBV5-4 to TRBJ2-1, with D tentatively TRBD2 (5 bases). V gave up 4 bases and J gave up 2 bases, with 13 bases separating them. The CDR3 is 15 residues long. In germline, CDR1 is SGHNT, CDR2 YYREEE (reference sequence). DNA for the CDR3: TGTGCCAGCAGCCCATCAAGCGGCCCCTACAATGAGCAGTTCTTC. Protein: CASSPSSGPYNEQFF.

A remark on this clonotype: A junction boundary mismatches the germline segment, possibly from a read error. The V and J genes are TRBV10-3 and TRBJ2-1, with TRBD2 matching 9 bases. CDR3 size: 16 residues. The germline gives CDR1 ENHRY, CDR2 SYGVKD. In DNA, the CDR3 is TGTGCCATCAGTGATAGCGGGGGTTACTCCCACAATGAGCAGTTCTTC. Translated: CAISDSGGYSHNEQFF.